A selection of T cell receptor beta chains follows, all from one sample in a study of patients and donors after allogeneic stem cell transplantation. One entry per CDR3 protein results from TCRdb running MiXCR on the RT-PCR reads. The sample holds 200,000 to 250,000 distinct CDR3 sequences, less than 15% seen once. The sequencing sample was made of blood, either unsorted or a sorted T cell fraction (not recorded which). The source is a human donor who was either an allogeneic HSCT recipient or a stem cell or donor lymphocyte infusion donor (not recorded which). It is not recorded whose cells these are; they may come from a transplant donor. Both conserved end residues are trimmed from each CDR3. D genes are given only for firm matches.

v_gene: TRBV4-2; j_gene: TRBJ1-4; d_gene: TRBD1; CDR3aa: ASSQDPGTATAIRGEKLF
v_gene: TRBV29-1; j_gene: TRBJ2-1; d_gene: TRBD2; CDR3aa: SVGLAGGSYNEQF
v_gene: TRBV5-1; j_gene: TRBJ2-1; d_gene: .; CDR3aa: ASSPDNLLGSSYNEQF
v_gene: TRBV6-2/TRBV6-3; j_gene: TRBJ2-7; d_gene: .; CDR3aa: ASSRMDQIYEQY
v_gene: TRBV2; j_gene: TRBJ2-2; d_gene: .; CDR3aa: ASSVSNTGELF
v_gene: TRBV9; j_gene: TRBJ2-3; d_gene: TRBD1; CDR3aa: ASSVEGQGKGDTQY
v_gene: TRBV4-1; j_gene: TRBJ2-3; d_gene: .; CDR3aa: ASSHPVRDPGDTQY
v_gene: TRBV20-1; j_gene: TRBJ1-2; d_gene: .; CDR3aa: SARQDAYGYT
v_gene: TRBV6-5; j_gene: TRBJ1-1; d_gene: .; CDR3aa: ASSFRGRRTEAF
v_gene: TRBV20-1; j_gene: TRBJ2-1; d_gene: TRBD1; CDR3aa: SAARDRGNNEQF
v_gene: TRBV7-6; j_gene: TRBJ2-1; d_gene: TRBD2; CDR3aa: ASSFAGVDYNEQF
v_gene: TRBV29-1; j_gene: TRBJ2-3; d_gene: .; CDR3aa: SVERVGDTQY
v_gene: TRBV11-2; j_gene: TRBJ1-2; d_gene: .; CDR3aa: ASSLNRASYGYT
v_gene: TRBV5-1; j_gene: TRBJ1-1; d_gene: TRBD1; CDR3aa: ASRGQGRGTEAF
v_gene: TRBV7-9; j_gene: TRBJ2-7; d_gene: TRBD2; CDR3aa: ASSLGAKREDYEQY
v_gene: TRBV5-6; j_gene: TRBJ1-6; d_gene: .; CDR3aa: ASSLVWGGNSPLH
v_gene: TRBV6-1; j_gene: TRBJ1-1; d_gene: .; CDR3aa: ASSTGRGDTEAF
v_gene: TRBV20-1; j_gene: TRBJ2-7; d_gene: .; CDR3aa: SAGSSYEQY
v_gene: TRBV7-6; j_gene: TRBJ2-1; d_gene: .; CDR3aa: ASSFGLGSSYNEQF
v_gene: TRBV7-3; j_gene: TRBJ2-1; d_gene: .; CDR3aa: ASSLSGNNEQF
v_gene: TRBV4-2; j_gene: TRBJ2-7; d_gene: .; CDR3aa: ASSQDYGGTYEQY
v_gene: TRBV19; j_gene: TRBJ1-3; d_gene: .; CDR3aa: ASTAKYSGNTIY
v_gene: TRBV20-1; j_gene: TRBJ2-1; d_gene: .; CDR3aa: SASLGDEKF
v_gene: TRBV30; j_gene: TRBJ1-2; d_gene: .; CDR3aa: AWTGGKGDGYT
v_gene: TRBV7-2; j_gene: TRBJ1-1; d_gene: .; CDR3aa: ASSLASGGAMNTEAF
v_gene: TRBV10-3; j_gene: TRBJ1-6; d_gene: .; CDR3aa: AISGSGGQGFAPLH
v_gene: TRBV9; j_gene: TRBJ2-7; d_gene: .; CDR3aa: ASSAAQGSYEQY
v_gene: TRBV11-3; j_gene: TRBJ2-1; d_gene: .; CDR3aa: ASSLDSGPGTEQF
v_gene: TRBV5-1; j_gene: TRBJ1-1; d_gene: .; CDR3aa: ASSLTGVEAF
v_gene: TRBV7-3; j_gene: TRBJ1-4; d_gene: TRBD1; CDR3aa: ASSLRQGEKLF